Listed below are T cell receptor beta chains from one sample, sequenced in a study of blood T cell repertoires in COVID-19. The assay was immunoSEQ multiplex PCR, and TCRdb's table has in-frame clones only and misses some. The sample shows 340,000 or so clones, 80% to 90% of them seen only once. The sample comprised peripheral blood. These receptors were taken from a man in his fifties with active or convalescent COVID-19. CDR3s include the opening cysteine and the closing phenylalanine or tryptophan. A D gene is named only where the DNA matches it firmly. A row's size may be missing; if present it is once, few, many or a size class.

- TRBJ1-1 - 12 TRBV11-2 TGTGCCAGCAGCTTAGATACAGGGCGGGCTTTCTTT CASSLDTGRAFF
- TRBJ1-2 - 14 TRBV9 TGTGCCAGCAGCGGTTTTAGGGGAGGAGGTGGCTACACCTTC CASSGFRGGGGYTF
TRBD1 TRBJ1-2 - 16 TRBV5-8 TGTGCCAGTAGATCCCCGGGACAGGGGGAACGCTATGGCTACACCTTC CASRSPGQGERYGYTF
- TRBJ1-1 - 13 TRBV25-1 TGTGCCAGCAGTGACAGACAGGATACTGAAGCTTTCTTT CASSDRQDTEAFF
- TRBJ2-5 - 12 TRBV6-2/TRBV6-3 TGTGCCAGCAGTACGACTAGGGAGACCCAGTACTTC CASSTTRETQYF
TRBD2 TRBJ2-4 - 18 TRBV19 TGTGCCAGTAGTGAGACTAGCGGGGGGGCGATCGCCAAAAACATTCAGTACTTC CASSETSGGAIAKNIQYF
TRBD1 TRBJ1-4 once 16 TRBV5-1 TGCGCCAGCAGCGATATACGACAGGGAGTAAGGGAAAAACTGTTTTTT CASSDIRQGVREKLFF
- TRBJ2-7 once 14 TRBV11-2 TGTGCCAGCAGCTCCGGGACACTCTCCTACGAGCAGTACTTC CASSSGTLSYEQYF
TRBD2 TRBJ2-3 - 16 TRBV19 TGTGCCAGTAGTAATTCGGGAGGAAGTGGCGCAGATACGCAGTATTTT CASSNSGGSGADTQYF
TRBD1 TRBJ1-1 once 16 TRBV5-8 TGTGCCAGCAGCTTGGGGATTGACAGGGGGAATCGGGAAGCTTTCTTT CASSLGIDRGNREAFF
- TRBJ1-1 - 14 TRBV5-4 TGTGCCAGCAGCCCGAGTGAATTGAACACTGAAGCTTTCTTT CASSPSELNTEAFF
TRBD1 TRBJ1-2 few 12 TRBV12-3/TRBV12-4 TGTGCCAGTAGGGGGCTTAACTATGGCTACACCTTC CASRGLNYGYTF
TRBD1 TRBJ1-2 - 16 TRBV15 TGTGCCACCAGCAGACCACCGGGACAGGGACCCTATGGCTACACCTTC CATSRPPGQGPYGYTF
- TRBJ2-3 once 13 TRBV5-1 TGCGCCAGCAGCTACCGGGGCACAGATACGCAGTATTTT CASSYRGTDTQYF
- TRBJ2-5 - 13 TRBV7-9 TGTGCCAGCAGCCAGAATGTTGTAGAGACCCAGTACTTC CASSQNVVETQYF
TRBD1 TRBJ1-2 - 16 TRBV4-3 TGCGCCAGCAGCCAAGATGGCAGGGGGGCTAACTATGGCTACACCTTC CASSQDGRGANYGYTF
TRBD2 TRBJ2-2 - 20 TRBV9 TGTGCCAGCAGCGCCCCAGCGGGAGGGCCCGGAACTAAGAACACCGGGGAGCTGTTTTTT CASSAPAGGPGTKNTGELFF
- TRBJ1-4 - 17 TRBV7-9 TGTGCCAGCAGCTTAGGAGGGTCTAACGCAGCTAATGAAAAACTGTTTTTT CASSLGGSNAANEKLFF
TRBD2 TRBJ2-5 - 15 TRBV4-1 TGCGCCAGCAGCCAATCTCGGGGGGGTTATGAGACCCAGTACTTC CASSQSRGGYETQYF
TRBD1 TRBJ2-3 - 17 TRBV19 TGTGCCAGTAGTAGAGGAGGGTTGGCAGGGGGCAGGGATACGCAGTATTTT CASSRGGLAGGRDTQYF
- TRBJ2-7 - 11 TRBV7-8 TGTGCCAGCAGCCTAACCTACGAGCAGTACTTC CASSLTYEQYF
- TRBJ1-2 - 17 TRBV5-4 TGTGCCAGCAGCTTGGTGGTTCGTACAGGCGCCAACTATGGCTACACCTTC CASSLVVRTGANYGYTF
TRBD1 TRBJ1-1 - 15 TRBV5-1 TGCGCCAGCAGCGACCCGGGACAGTTGAACACTGAAGCTTTCTTT CASSDPGQLNTEAFF
- TRBJ2-7 - 13 TRBV2 TGTGCCAGCAGTGAATTCCCCGCCTACGAGCAGTACTTC CASSEFPAYEQYF
TRBD2 TRBJ2-1 - 16 TRBV6-5 TGTGCCAGCAGTTCCCGACTAGCGGGGAGCCACAATGAGCAGTTCTTC CASSSRLAGSHNEQFF
TRBD2 TRBJ2-3 once 14 TRBV7-8 TGTGCCAGTCAGACTAGCGCGGGAACAGATACGCAGTATTTT CASQTSAGTDTQYF